This entry describes one T cell receptor beta chain. CDR3 length: 16 residues. V lost 6 bases, J lost 4 bases, and 10 bases stayed unmatched. The data stem from a study of identical twins. Each cDNA held unique molecular identifiers, and template switching gave it a universal primer site. MiXCR, run by TCRdb on the 5' RACE reads, gives a single entry per CDR3 protein. The profile shows around 220,000 distinct CDR3 sequences, about 10% of them singletons. This clonotype was obtained from a man between 50 and 59 years old in good health. The sequenced sample consisted of memory T cells sorted from blood. The chain combines TRBV12-3 or TRBV12-4 with TRBJ2-5; 11 bases align to TRBD2. CDR3 coding DNA: TGTGCCAGCAGCAGGGGACTAGCGGATGAGGCAGAGACCCAGTACTTC. Its translation is CASSRGLADEAETQYF.